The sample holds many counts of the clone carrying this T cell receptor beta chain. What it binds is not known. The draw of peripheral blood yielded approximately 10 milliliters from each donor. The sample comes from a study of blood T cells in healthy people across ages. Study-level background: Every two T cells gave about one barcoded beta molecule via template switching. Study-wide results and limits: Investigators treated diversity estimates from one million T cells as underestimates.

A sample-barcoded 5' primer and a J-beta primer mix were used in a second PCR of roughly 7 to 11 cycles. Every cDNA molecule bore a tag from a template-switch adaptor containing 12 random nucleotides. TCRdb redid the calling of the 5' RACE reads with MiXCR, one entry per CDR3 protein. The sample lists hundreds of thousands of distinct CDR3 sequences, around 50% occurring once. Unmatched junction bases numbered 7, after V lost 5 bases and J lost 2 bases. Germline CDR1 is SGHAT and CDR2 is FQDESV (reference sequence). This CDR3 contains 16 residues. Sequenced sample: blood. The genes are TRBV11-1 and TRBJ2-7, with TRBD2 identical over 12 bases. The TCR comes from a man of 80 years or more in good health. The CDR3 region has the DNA TGTGCCAGCAGCCACGCGACTAGCGGGAGTCCCTACGAGCAGTACTTC. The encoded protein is CASSHATSGSPYEQYF.